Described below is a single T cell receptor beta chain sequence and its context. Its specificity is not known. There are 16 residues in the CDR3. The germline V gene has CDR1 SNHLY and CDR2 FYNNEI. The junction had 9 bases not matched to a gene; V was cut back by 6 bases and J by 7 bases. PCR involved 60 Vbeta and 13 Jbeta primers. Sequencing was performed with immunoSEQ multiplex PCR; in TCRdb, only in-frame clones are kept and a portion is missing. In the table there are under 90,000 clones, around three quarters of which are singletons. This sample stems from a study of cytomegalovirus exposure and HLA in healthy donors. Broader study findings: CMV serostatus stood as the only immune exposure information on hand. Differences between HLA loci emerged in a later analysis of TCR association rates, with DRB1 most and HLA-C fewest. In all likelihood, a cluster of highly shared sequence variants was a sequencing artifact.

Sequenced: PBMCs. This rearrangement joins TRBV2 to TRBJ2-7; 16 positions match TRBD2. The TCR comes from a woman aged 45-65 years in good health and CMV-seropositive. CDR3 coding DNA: TGTGCCAGCAGGGAACCGGGACTAGCGGGAGGGCCTGAGCAGTACTTC. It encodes CASREPGLAGGPEQYF. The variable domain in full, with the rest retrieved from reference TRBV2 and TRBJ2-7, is EPEVTQTPSHQVTQMGQEVILRCVPISNHLYFYWYRQILGQKVEFLVSFYNNEISEKSEIFDDQFSVERPDGSNFTLKIRSTKLEDSAMYFCASREPGLAGGPEQYFGPGTRLTVT.